These T cell receptor beta chains were read from a single sample in a study of T cell changes during pregnancy in multiple sclerosis. TCRdb's copy holds only in-frame clones and misses some; the assay was immunoSEQ multiplex PCR. The sample contains about 60,000 clones, about 92% of which appear only once. The sample consisted of CD4+ T cells from peripheral blood mononuclear cells, taken in the second trimester of pregnancy. The receptors shown here come from a female donor with multiple sclerosis, enrolled in a pregnancy study. CDR3s include the opening cysteine and the closing phenylalanine or tryptophan. D genes are given only for firm matches. For some rows the clone size is stated as once, few or many, or as a class when expanded; others skip it.

>.|TRBJ2-7|.|TRBV19
CASSKIGVEQYF
TGTGCCAGTAGTAAAATCGGGGTCGAGCAGTACTTC
>.|TRBJ2-2|.|TRBV6-5
CASSRSVLNTGELFF
TGTGCCAGCAGCCGTTCCGTATTGAACACCGGGGAGCTGTTTTTT
>.|TRBJ1-3|TRBD1|TRBV9
CASSVTDRGAGNTIYF
TGTGCCAGCAGCGTAACAGACAGGGGTGCGGGAAACACCATATATTTT
>.|TRBJ2-1|.|TRBV7-9
CASSFLTLSYNEQFF
TGTGCCAGCAGCTTCTTGACACTGTCCTACAATGAGCAGTTCTTC
>few|TRBJ1-1|.|TRBV19
CASSLEGLNTEAFF
TGTGCCAGTAGTCTGGAGGGACTGAACACTGAAGCTTTCTTT
>.|TRBJ1-1|.|TRBV6-6
CASSSGNPTEAFF
TGTGCCAGCAGTTCAGGGAATCCAACTGAAGCTTTCTTT
>once|TRBJ2-2|.|TRBV29-1
CSVPRVANTGELFF
TGCAGCGTCCCCAGGGTTGCGAACACCGGGGAGCTGTTTTTT
>.|TRBJ1-2|.|TRBV19
CASSSRLTERGYTF
TGTGCCAGTAGTTCCCGGTTAACAGAAAGAGGCTACACCTTC
>.|TRBJ2-7|TRBD2|TRBV2
CASSEWTSGFNEQYF
TGTGCCAGCAGTGAGTGGACTAGCGGTTTCAACGAGCAGTACTTC
>.|TRBJ2-3|.|TRBV16
CASNLNQGTSSTDTQYF
TGTGCCAGCAACCTCAACCAGGGGACGTCTAGCACAGATACGCAGTATTTT
>.|TRBJ2-3|TRBD2|TRBV14
CASSQLAGTGTDTQYF
TGTGCCAGCAGCCAACTAGCGGGGACAGGCACAGATACGCAGTATTTT
>.|TRBJ1-5|.|TRBV2
CASSEARAVGPQHF
TGTGCCAGCAGTGAAGCGCGGGCGGTGGGGCCCCAGCATTTT
>once|TRBJ1-1|.|TRBV7-9
CASSFPGLRNTEAFF
TGTGCCAGCAGCTTTCCGGGACTTAGGAACACTGAAGCTTTCTTT
>.|TRBJ1-1|.|TRBV29-1
CSVVLWAGMNTEAFF
TGCAGCGTTGTACTCTGGGCAGGGATGAACACTGAAGCTTTCTTT
>.|TRBJ2-6|TRBD1|TRBV9
CASSVDGTGASGANVLTF
TGTGCCAGCAGCGTTGACGGGACAGGGGCGTCTGGGGCCAACGTCCTGACTTTC
>.|TRBJ2-3|TRBD2|TRBV30
CAWSGGGGGADTQYF
TGTGCCTGGAGTGGCGGGGGGGGAGGCGCAGATACGCAGTATTTT
>few|TRBJ1-1|.|TRBV29-1
CSVLKRLNTEAFF
TGCAGCGTCCTTAAAAGACTTAACACTGAAGCTTTCTTT
>.|TRBJ1-2|TRBD1|TRBV25-1
CASSDPGGLGRDIYGYTF
TGTGCCAGCAGTGACCCAGGGGGCCTCGGCAGAGATATCTATGGCTACACCTTC
>.|TRBJ2-1|.|TRBV5-8
CASSFRSPINEQFF
TGTGCCAGCAGCTTCAGATCCCCGATCAATGAGCAGTTCTTC
>few|TRBJ2-2|TRBD1|TRBV5-1
CASSAFGTGDTGELFF
TGCGCCAGCAGCGCCTTCGGGACAGGGGACACCGGGGAGCTGTTTTTT
>.|TRBJ2-2|TRBD2|TRBV4-2
CASSQEIAGASNTGELFF
TGTGCCAGCAGCCAAGAAATAGCGGGGGCCTCGAACACCGGGGAGCTGTTTTTT
>.|TRBJ1-2|.|TRBV30
CAWSGSSDSRGIYGYTF
TGTGCCTGGAGTGGATCTTCGGACAGTCGGGGAATCTATGGCTACACCTTC
>.|TRBJ2-7|.|TRBV7-7
CASSLGPGRGYEQYF
TGTGCCAGCAGCTTAGGCCCCGGACGGGGCTACGAGCAGTACTTC
>.|TRBJ1-1|TRBD1|TRBV9
CASSGWGQGPNTEAFF
TGTGCCAGCAGCGGGTGGGGACAGGGGCCGAACACTGAAGCTTTCTTT
>.|TRBJ2-3|.|TRBV6-1
CASRDPGTPGDTQYF
TGTGCCAGCAGAGACCCGGGTACCCCGGGGGATACGCAGTATTTT
>once|TRBJ1-2|TRBD1|TRBV10-3
CAISETGTGANYGYTF
TGTGCCATCAGTGAAACCGGGACAGGGGCTAACTATGGCTACACCTTC
>.|TRBJ2-4|.|TRBV4-2
CASSQGSEVRENIQYF
TGTGCCAGCAGCCAAGGGAGTGAGGTTCGCGAAAACATTCAGTACTTC
>once|TRBJ2-3|.|TRBV30
CAWSDSTDTQYF
TGTGCCTGGAGTGACTCCACAGATACGCAGTATTTT
>.|TRBJ1-5|.|TRBV2
CASAAGDLQPQHF
TGTGCCAGCGCCGCAGGGGACCTTCAGCCCCAGCATTTT
>.|TRBJ1-2|.|TRBV5-1
CASSSREGGPGGYTF
TGCGCCAGCAGCTCCCGGGAAGGCGGTCCTGGAGGCTACACCTTC
>.|TRBJ2-5|.|TRBV7-9
CASSLDVRRGGETQYF
TGTGCCAGCAGCTTAGATGTTCGTAGGGGGGGAGAGACCCAGTACTTC
>once|TRBJ2-2|.|TRBV11-1
CASSIRGHENTGELFF
TGTGCCAGCAGCATACGTGGACACGAAAACACCGGGGAGCTGTTTTTT
>.|TRBJ2-7|.|TRBV5-1
CASRPGQGFDEQYF
TGCGCCAGCAGACCCGGGCAGGGGTTCGACGAGCAGTACTTC
>.|TRBJ2-3|TRBD2|TRBV10-3
CAISLVTGTSTDTQYF
TGTGCCATCAGTCTAGTAACCGGGACTAGCACCGATACGCAGTATTTT
>.|TRBJ2-1|.|TRBV28
CASSLWAGVTYNEQFF
TGTGCCAGCAGTTTATGGGCCGGGGTCACCTACAATGAGCAGTTCTTC
>few|TRBJ1-2|TRBD1|TRBV6-5
CASSLGQGTLYGYTF
TGTGCCAGCAGTTTAGGACAGGGGACCCTCTATGGCTACACCTTC
>once|TRBJ2-1|TRBD1|TRBV11-2
CASSPKRQGSYNEQFF
TGTGCCAGCAGCCCCAAACGACAGGGCTCCTACAATGAGCAGTTCTTC
>.|TRBJ2-4|.|TRBV6-5
CASSQTGLAKNIQYF
TGTGCCAGCAGCCAGACGGGACTAGCCAAAAACATTCAGTACTTC
>.|TRBJ2-7|.|TRBV29-1
CSISDSPYEQYF
TGCAGCATCTCAGACAGCCCCTACGAGCAGTACTTC
>.|TRBJ1-5|.|TRBV18
CASSPKPPSNQPQHF
TGTGCCAGCTCACCAAAGCCACCTAGCAATCAGCCCCAGCATTTT
>.|TRBJ2-2|.|TRBV28
CASSPLPTGELFF
TGTGCCAGCAGTCCCCTTCCGACCGGGGAGCTGTTTTTT
>.|TRBJ1-1|.|TRBV30
CAWARRGLNTEAFF
TGTGCCTGGGCCCGCAGGGGCCTGAACACTGAAGCTTTCTTT
>.|TRBJ1-1|.|TRBV7-2
CASSLTGILTEAFF
TGTGCCAGCAGCTTAACAGGGATTTTGACTGAAGCTTTCTTT
>once|TRBJ1-4|TRBD1|TRBV7-8
CASKTGVDEKLFF
TGTGCCAGCAAGACAGGGGTGGACGAAAAACTGTTTTTT
>.|TRBJ2-1|.|TRBV19
CASSTSLQGRRHNNEQFF
TGTGCCAGTAGTACCTCATTACAGGGAAGGAGACATAACAATGAGCAGTTCTTC
>.|TRBJ2-1|TRBD2|TRBV9
CASSAGRASNNEQFF
TGTGCCAGCAGCGCCGGGAGGGCAAGTAACAATGAGCAGTTCTTC
>.|TRBJ2-1|.|TRBV30
CAWSGNGGPTNSYNEQFF
TGTGCCTGGAGTGGTAACGGGGGGCCTACTAACTCCTACAATGAGCAGTTCTTC
>.|TRBJ1-1|.|TRBV5-4
CASSLTGMNTEAFF
TGTGCCAGCAGCTTGACAGGTATGAACACTGAAGCTTTCTTT
>.|TRBJ1-2|.|TRBV20-1
CSAPPTGGYTF
TGCAGTGCCCCTCCGACAGGCGGCTACACCTTC
>.|TRBJ2-7|.|TRBV5-1
CASSPIATRQGEQYF
TGCGCCAGCAGCCCTATAGCCACCAGGCAGGGAGAGCAGTACTTC
>.|TRBJ2-3|TRBD1|TRBV30
CAWGRDSFTDTQYF
TGTGCCTGGGGTAGGGACAGTTTCACAGATACGCAGTATTTT
>.|TRBJ2-2|.|TRBV5-1
CASSGSGYNTGELFF
TGCGCCAGCAGCGGGTCAGGTTATAACACCGGGGAGCTGTTTTTT